This entry lists 24 T cell receptor beta chains sequenced from one sample in a study of blood T cell repertoires in COVID-19 (dated by TCRdb to the early 2020s). Preparation of the library involved the immunoSEQ multiplex PCR assay. TCRdb mirrors the immuneACCESS table, restricted to in-frame sequences. Some clones are absent from its copies; in checked studies, under half trace to an unresolved V gene, and the reason for the others is unknown. A total of a few hundred thousand clones appear in this sample, roughly 90% of them only once. Around 12% of the sample lies in the top ten. The sample taken for sequencing was peripheral blood. Receptors were obtained from a woman aged 60-75 years with acute or convalescent COVID-19.

V is TRBV18 and J is TRBJ1-2; TRBD1 matches at 10 bases. Germline CDR1 reads KGHSH; CDR2 reads LQKENI. CDR3 length: 18 amino acids. Trimming took 0 bases from V and 0 from J; bases not matched to a gene: 7. The CDR3 sequence: CASSPPGGQGIPNYGYTF. The CDR3 nucleotides are TGTGCCAGCTCACCACCGGGGGGACAGGGGATACCTAACTATGGCTACACCTTC.

The chain is built from TRBV2 and TRBJ1-3, with TRBD1 as a possible D gene (5 bases). Trimming pared 4 bases from V and 0 bases from J, leaving 13 bases between. The CDR3 is 16 residues long. Germline loops: CDR1 SNHLY, CDR2 FYNNEI. CDR3 loop: CASSGKDTISGNTIYF. The DNA for the CDR3 is TGTGCCAGCAGTGGAAAGGACACTATCTCTGGAAACACCATATATTTT.

The V and J genes are TRBV24-1 and TRBJ1-4; D is unresolved. The V end was cut by 5 bases, the J end by 8 bases, with 17 bases between. CDR1 and CDR2 (germline): KGHDR, SFDVKD. CDR3 length: 15 residues. CDR3 sequence reads: CATSALGSAGEKLFF. The CDR3 DNA is TGTGCCACCAGTGCCCTCGGGAGCGCGGGGGAAAAACTGTTTTTT.

This chain joins TRBV3-1 (or the pseudogene TRBV3-2) and TRBJ1-5; D possibly corresponds to TRBD1 (5 bases). The CDR3 runs 15 residues. Germline V gene sequence: CDR1 LGHDT, CDR2 YNNKEL (reference sequence). Trimming took 4 bases from V and 1 from J, leaving 11 bases between them. Here the CDR3 reads CASSPCRVSNQPQHF. Here the CDR3 DNA reads TGTGCCAGCAGCCCCTGCAGGGTGAGCAATCAGCCCCAGCATTTT.

Only one count was recorded for this clone. V and J are TRBV11-2 and TRBJ2-5; 9 nucleotides align to TRBD1. Trimming removed 3 bases from V and 2 bases from J; junction bases left unmatched: 4. This CDR3 comprises 15 residues. Germline-derived CDR1 and CDR2 are SGHAT and FQNNGV. The chain's CDR3 is CASSFDRGFQETQYF. The CDR3, as DNA: TGTGCCAGCAGCTTCGACAGGGGGTTTCAAGAGACCCAGTACTTC.

V and J are TRBV27 and TRBJ2-3; no clear D gene. The ends were cut back, 3 bases at V and 0 bases at J, with 4 bases in the middle. The germline CDR1 and CDR2 sequences are MNHEY and SMNVEV (reference sequence). The CDR3 has 13 residues. This CDR3 reads CASSFYSTDTQYF. The DNA for the CDR3 is TGTGCCAGCAGTTTCTACAGCACAGATACGCAGTATTTT.

The V call is TRBV7-2, the J call TRBJ1-6, with TRBD1 matching over 8 bases. Germline CDR1 SGHTA, CDR2 FQGNSA. Trimming removed 1 base from V and 8 bases from J; junction bases left unmatched: 7. The CDR3 extends over 16 amino acids. CDR3 residues: CASSLVPGGRDSPLHF. In DNA, the CDR3 is TGTGCCAGCAGCTTAGTTCCAGGGGGCCGTGATTCACCCCTCCACTTT.

This rearrangement joins TRBV5-6 to TRBJ2-5, with 13 bases aligning to TRBD2. Losses at the gene ends were 4 bases for V and 2 bases for J; bases not matched to a gene: 5. Germline CDR1 SGHDT, CDR2 YYEEEE. The CDR3 extends over 16 amino acids. The CDR3 loop is CASSGLAGAKQETQYF. CDR3 nucleotides: TGTGCCAGCAGCGGACTAGCGGGGGCCAAACAAGAGACCCAGTACTTC.

V gene TRBV27 combines with J gene TRBJ2-1; TRBD2 agrees at 7 bases. V was pared by 5 bases and J by 0 bases, with 7 bases of the junction left unmatched. This CDR3 is 16 amino acids long. Germline CDR1 is MNHEY and CDR2 is SMNVEV (reference sequence). For the CDR3, the DNA is TGTGCCAGCAGTCGGCTGACTAGCCTCTCCTACAATGAGCAGTTCTTC. It is translated as CASSRLTSLSYNEQFF.

The chain carries TRBV7-9 and TRBJ2-7, with D possibly TRBD2 on 6 matching bases. From germline, CDR1 is SEHNR and CDR2 FQNEAQ (reference sequence). The CDR3 totals 13 residues. V dropped 9 bases and J dropped 2 bases, with 14 bases sitting between them. This CDR3 is CASEGWEAYEQYF. CDR3 DNA: TGTGCCAGTGAGGGGTGGGAGGCCTACGAGCAGTACTTC.

The chain uses TRBV19 and TRBJ2-1, with TRBD2 as a possible D gene (5 bases). Trimming removed 1 base from V and 0 bases from J, with 10 bases in between. Germline V gives CDR1 LNHDA, CDR2 SQIVND (reference sequence). The CDR3 loop spans 16 amino acids. The CDR3, as DNA: TGTGCCAGTAGTATAGCGACTGGGAGCTCCTACAATGAGCAGTTCTTC. Residues: CASSIATGSSYNEQFF.

The V gene is TRBV28, the J gene TRBJ2-3; TRBD1 aligns across 7 bases. V lost 5 bases and J lost 2; bases outside the gene matches: 4. Per the germline V gene, CDR1 is MDHEN and CDR2 is SYDVKM. This CDR3 spans 14 amino acids. This CDR3 reads CASSLGTDTDTQYF. The DNA of the CDR3 is TGTGCCAGCAGTCTCGGGACAGACACAGATACGCAGTATTTT.

The chain carries TRBV2 and TRBJ1-1; TRBD1 is a possible D gene (6 bases). Germline V gives CDR1 SNHLY, CDR2 FYNNEI. The CDR3 is made up of 14 amino acids. V gave up 5 bases and J gave up 1 base, with 11 bases separating them. The DNA of the CDR3 is TGTGCCAGCAGTCCAATACAGGGGAACACTGAAGCTTTCTTT. It is translated as CASSPIQGNTEAFF.

The chain recombines TRBV4-1 with TRBJ2-3; D is perhaps TRBD2 (5 bases). This CDR3 comprises 16 residues. V lost 0 bases, J lost 0 bases, and 10 bases lay in between. Germline assignment: CDR1 MGHRA and CDR2 YSYEKL. The CDR3 loop is CASSQEWTSSTDTQYF. As DNA, the CDR3 is TGCGCCAGCAGCCAAGAATGGACTTCTAGCACAGATACGCAGTATTTT.

This rearrangement joins TRBV29-1 to TRBJ1-1; the match to TRBD1 covers 7 bases. The trim removed 4 bases at V and 4 bases at J, leaving 15 bases unmatched. The CDR3 contains 16 residues. The germline V gene encodes CDR1 SQVTM and CDR2 ANQGSEA. The chain's CDR3 is CSVVIGTERLLTEAFF. CDR3 sequence (DNA): TGCAGCGTTGTGATCGGGACAGAACGTCTTCTCACTGAAGCTTTCTTT.

This chain connects TRBV27 to TRBJ1-3; 10 bases agree with TRBD1. The CDR3 covers 13 residues. CDR1 is MNHEY and CDR2 is SMNVEV in the germline V gene (reference sequence). Trimming cost V 3 bases and J 8 bases; bases outside gene matches: 1. CDR3 region: CASSFGQGDTIYF. DNA of the CDR3: TGTGCCAGCAGTTTTGGACAGGGGGACACCATATATTTT.

This clone has just one count. The J gene is TRBJ1-2, the V gene TRBV19; the D is unclear. This CDR3 has 14 amino acids. V lost 6 bases and J lost 1, with 12 bases in between. Looked up from germline, CDR1 is LNHDA and CDR2 is SQIVND (reference sequence). CDR3: CASRPRRDNYGYTF. For the CDR3, the DNA is TGTGCCAGTAGGCCCCGGCGGGATAACTATGGCTACACCTTC.

The V and J genes are TRBV2 and TRBJ1-5, with D hard to call. The CDR3 length is 16 residues. Germline V gives CDR1 SNHLY, CDR2 FYNNEI. V lost 1 base and J lost 4, with 14 bases in between. Written as DNA, the CDR3 is TGTGCCAGCAGTGAAGGAGGGAGAAGGGCAAATCAGCCCCAGCATTTT. Translated: CASSEGGRRANQPQHF.

The gene calls are TRBV7-6 and TRBJ2-6; the D is unclear. This CDR3 has 13 residues. Deletions cut 6 bases from V and 2 bases from J, with 5 bases between. In germline, CDR1 is SGHVS, CDR2 FNYEAQ. CDR3 nucleotide sequence: TGTGCCAGCAGGTCGGCTGGGGCCAACGTCCTGACTTTC. Amino acids: CASRSAGANVLTF.

The V gene is TRBV6-5, the J gene TRBJ1-4; 7 bases agree with TRBD1. The length of the CDR3 is 15 residues. Per germline, CDR1 MNHEY and CDR2 SVGAGI. J lost 7 bases, V lost 5 bases, and 10 bases had no gene match. DNA of the CDR3: TGTGCCAGCAGTAGCTCAGAAGGGGGCCGTGAAAAACTGTTTTTT. It is translated as CASSSSEGGREKLFF.

V is TRBV27 and J is TRBJ2-1; TRBD1 agrees at 8 bases. The CDR3 totals 13 residues. Germline V gene lookup returns CDR1 MNHEY and CDR2 SMNVEV (reference sequence). The V and J ends lost 6 bases and 14 bases, in that order; junction bases with no gene match: 12. CDR3 loop: CASRTYRGSEEFF. CDR3 sequence (DNA): TGTGCCAGCAGGACCTACAGGGGGTCCGAGGAGTTCTTC.

This clone has a handful of counts. The chain has TRBV6-4 and TRBJ2-2; 9 nucleotides agree with TRBD2. This CDR3 has 16 amino acids. Germline-derived CDR1 and CDR2 are MRHNA and SNTAGT. V lost 3 bases to trimming and J lost 5 bases; unmatched junction nucleotides: 7. DNA of the CDR3: TGTGCCAGCAGTGAGAGTAGCGGGAGCGGGACCGGGGAGCTGTTTTTT. Translation: CASSESSGSGTGELFF.

The chain has TRBV7-9 and TRBJ2-3; 7 bases map to TRBD2. The CDR3 has 15 residues. The germline gives CDR1 SEHNR, CDR2 FQNEAQ (reference sequence). With V trimmed by 5 bases and J by 4 bases, 9 bases remained unmatched. The CDR3 DNA reads TGTGCCAGCAGCCGAGCCGGGGGGTCTCCAGATACGCAGTATTTT. This gives the protein CASSRAGGSPDTQYF.

The chain has TRBV7-2 and TRBJ2-1, with 11 bases aligning to TRBD2. CDR1 and CDR2 (germline): SGHTA, FQGNSA. The CDR3 loop spans 16 amino acids. Trimming removed 0 bases from V and 6 bases from J; junction bases left unmatched: 4. The CDR3 nucleotides are TGTGCCAGCAGCTTAGCAGGGCTAGCGGGGGGCAATGAGCAGTTCTTC. Amino acid sequence: CASSLAGLAGGNEQFF.